Below are 20 T cell receptor beta chains sequenced from a single sample in a study of CXCR3-negative and CXCR3-positive naive CD8 T cells. The method, 5' RACE with UMI labels, was used to prepare the TRB cDNA libraries. TCRdb re-called the 5' RACE reads and gives one entry per CDR3 protein, without DNA. The ten most abundant clones cover 1.6% of a sample with 40,000 to 55,000 distinct CDR3 sequences. The specimen was naive CXCR3- CD8+ T cells from blood. As to subset: CD45RO-CCR7+CD27+CD95- naive CD8+ T cells lacking CXCR3 (TNR3-). The receptors derive from a human donor in good health. Some clones in this sample may be carry-over from other donors' samples.

This rearrangement joins TRBV7-6 to TRBJ2-7; TCRdb indicates TRBD1, and absent DNA this call remains unverified. Germline lookup yields CDR1 SGHVS and CDR2 FNYEAQ. The CDR3 loop spans 14 amino acids. The CDR3 here is CASSSWTGDYEQYF.

The chain has TRBV27 and TRBJ2-1. The germline V gene encodes CDR1 MNHEY and CDR2 SMNVEV (reference sequence). The CDR3 loop spans 15 amino acids. CDR3 residues: CASSLSGYLYNEQFF.

The chain recombines TRBV7-9 with TRBJ1-6. Germline loops: CDR1 SEHNR, CDR2 FQNEAQ (reference sequence). There are 12 residues in the CDR3. The CDR3 loop reads CASSLGQSPLHF. Combining the CDR3 with reference TRBV7-9 and TRBJ1-6 gives the whole variable domain DTGVSQNPRHKITKRGQNVTFRCDPISEHNRLYWYRQTLGQGPEFLTYFQNEAQLEKSRLLSDRFSAERPKGSFSTLEIQRTEQGDSAMYLCASSLGQSPLHFGNGTRLTVT.

V usage is TRBV11-2 and J usage is TRBJ2-5. This CDR3 spans 12 amino acids. CDR1 and CDR2 (germline): SGHAT, FQNNGV. CDR3 sequence reads: CASSLGRETQYF.

The chain is built from TRBV4-2 and TRBJ1-4; TCRdb's D call, TRBD1, is unchecked because there is no DNA. Germline V gene data show CDR1 as LGHNA and CDR2 as YNFKEQ. There are 14 residues in the CDR3. The CDR3 spells CASSQTGFNEKLFF.

Considering frequency, this clonotype is medium-sized (0.01 to 0.1%). The chain is built from TRBV29-1 and TRBJ2-7; TCRdb gives TRBD1 as the D gene, but with no DNA this cannot be confirmed. The CDR3 totals 13 residues. From germline, CDR1 is SQVTM and CDR2 ANQGSEA. CDR3 residues: CSVTGGLEYEQYF.

The chain joins TRBV29-1 to TRBJ2-3; TCRdb reports TRBD1, a call that lacks DNA to check it against. The CDR3 covers 12 residues. The V gene's germline CDR1 is SQVTM and CDR2 ANQGSEA. CDR3 protein: CSVRDNPDTQYF.

This chain connects TRBV7-9 to TRBJ2-6. Germline V gene sequence: CDR1 SEHNR, CDR2 FQNEAQ (reference sequence). CDR3 length equals 11 residues. The CDR3 loop reads CASIPLQVLTF.

This chain connects TRBV29-1 to TRBJ1-1; TCRdb outputs TRBD1, but without DNA this stays unchecked. This CDR3 has 14 amino acids. CDR1 and CDR2 from the germline V gene are SQVTM and ANQGSEA. The CDR3 sequence is CSALDRLLSTEAFF.

V is TRBV20-1 and J is TRBJ1-1. Germline V gives CDR1 DFQATT, CDR2 SNEGSKA (reference sequence). This CDR3 has 13 residues. CDR3 region: CSASSTANTEAFF.

The rearrangement uses TRBV4-3 and TRBJ2-1; the D call of TRBD2 rests on TCRdb alone, since no DNA is present to check it. This CDR3 contains 15 residues. Germline V gene sequence: CDR1 LGHNA, CDR2 YSLEER. Here the CDR3 reads CASSQVYTLYNEQFF.

The rearrangement joins TRBV7-2 to TRBJ1-5; the D call from TCRdb, TRBD1, cannot be confirmed without DNA. CDR3 length equals 16 residues. The V gene's germline CDR1 is SGHTA and CDR2 FQGNSA. CDR3 region: CASSLNLGTANQPQHF.

The gene calls are TRBV20-1 and TRBJ1-2. The CDR3 spans 12 residues. Germline-derived CDR1 and CDR2 are DFQATT and SNEGSKA (reference sequence). CDR3 sequence reads: CSAREAGYGYTF.

The chain is built from TRBV15 and TRBJ2-2; TCRdb gives TRBD1 as the D gene, but with no DNA this cannot be confirmed. The CDR3 consists of 18 residues. Germline CDR1 and CDR2: LNHNV and YYDKDF (reference sequence). CDR3 loop: CATSRDASAPPNTGELFF.

V usage is TRBV3-1 and J usage is TRBJ1-2. This CDR3 has 16 residues. Per germline, CDR1 LGHDT and CDR2 YNNKEL (reference sequence). The chain's CDR3 is CASSPPGVTTNYGYTF. Drawing the rest from reference TRBV3-1 and TRBJ1-2, the complete variable domain is DTAVSQTPKYLVTQMGNDKSIKCEQNLGHDTMYWYKQDSKKFLKIMFSYNNKELIINETVPNRFSPKSPDKAHLNLHINSLELGDSAVYFCASSPPGVTTNYGYTFGSGTRLTVV.

The chain employs TRBV12-3 or TRBV12-4 and TRBJ2-7; TCRdb outputs TRBD1, but without DNA this stays unchecked. The CDR3 consists of 13 residues. This chain's CDR3 is CASSLGQVYEQYF.

The chain employs TRBV7-9 and TRBJ2-7; the TCRdb D gene call, TRBD2, has no DNA to confirm it. This CDR3 contains 13 residues. Germline lookup yields CDR1 SEHNR and CDR2 FQNEAQ (reference sequence). CDR3 sequence: CASIPGSGREQYF.

The chain carries TRBV7-8 and TRBJ1-3; there is no DNA to check the TCRdb D call of TRBD1. The CDR3 spans 17 residues. Germline V gene lookup returns CDR1 SGHVS and CDR2 FQNEAQ. This chain's CDR3 is CASSITGTPRSGNTIYF.

The chain combines TRBV6-2 or TRBV6-3 with TRBJ1-1; as DNA is missing, the TRBD1 call by TCRdb cannot be tested. The length of the CDR3 is 15 residues. In germline, CDR1 is MNHEY, CDR2 SVGEGT. CDR3 residues: CASSENQGRNTEAFF.

The chain recombines TRBV6-6 with TRBJ1-1; no DNA is available, so the TRBD1 call from TCRdb remains unchecked. Per the germline V gene, CDR1 is MNHNY and CDR2 is SVGAGI (reference sequence). CDR3 length: 13 amino acids. The CDR3 loop reads CASSDSENTEAFF.